This T cell receptor (beta chain) was obtained from a study of CD4 and CD8 cells across lung adenocarcinoma regions. Germline V gene sequence: CDR1 MNHEY, CDR2 SMNVEV (reference sequence). J was trimmed by 7 bases and V by 2 bases; bases with no gene match: 8. This CDR3 contains 18 residues. Localized lung adenocarcinoma, a non-small cell lung cancer, affected the donors. Each CDR3 protein gets one entry after TCRdb re-called the PCR reads with MiXCR. The sample lists 10,000 to 15,000 distinct CDR3 sequences, roughly 60% occurring once. This clonotype was sampled from a female donor with lung adenocarcinoma. The CD4 and CD8 labels of this study may be unreliable. Material for sequencing was CD8+ T cells from the margin of a lung tumor. The genes are TRBV27 and TRBJ2-1, with 16 bases that match TRBD2. The CDR3 loop reads CASSLKGLAGGPRNEQFF. CDR3 DNA: TGTGCCAGCAGTTTAAAGGGACTAGCGGGAGGGCCGAGGAATGAGCAGTTCTTC.